The source of this TCR beta chain is a study of T cells after yellow fever vaccination. Study-wide context: Any fraction with a low cell number was prepared using SMART-Seq v4 Ultra Low Input.

The CDR3 loop spans 14 amino acids. The V gene end was trimmed by 4 bases and the J gene end by 7 bases; junction bases not matched to a gene: 7. Germline V lookup: CDR1 SGHRS, CDR2 YFSETQ. About this clonotype itself: What it recognizes is unknown.

Points from the study as a whole: Bulk-population clonotypes that are abundant could appear as contaminants in FACS-sorted repertoires. CD4 and CD8 compartments shared a small share of clonotypes.

The 5'RACE template-switching step produced TCR cDNA and added a universal primer site and UMIs. One entry per CDR3 protein results from TCRdb running MiXCR on the 5' RACE reads. The data contain approximately 300,000 distinct CDR3 sequences, roughly 7% of them singletons. The rearrangement joins TRBV5-1 to TRBJ1-1; 10 bases fit TRBD1. This clonotype was obtained from a man aged 18 to 29 who received the YFV17D yellow fever vaccine. The material sequenced was PBMCs, taken around 45 days after the first yellow fever vaccination. CDR3 DNA sequence: TGCGCCAGCAGCGGACAGGGGGTGTTGGATGAAGCTTTCTTT. Protein product: CASSGQGVLDEAFF.